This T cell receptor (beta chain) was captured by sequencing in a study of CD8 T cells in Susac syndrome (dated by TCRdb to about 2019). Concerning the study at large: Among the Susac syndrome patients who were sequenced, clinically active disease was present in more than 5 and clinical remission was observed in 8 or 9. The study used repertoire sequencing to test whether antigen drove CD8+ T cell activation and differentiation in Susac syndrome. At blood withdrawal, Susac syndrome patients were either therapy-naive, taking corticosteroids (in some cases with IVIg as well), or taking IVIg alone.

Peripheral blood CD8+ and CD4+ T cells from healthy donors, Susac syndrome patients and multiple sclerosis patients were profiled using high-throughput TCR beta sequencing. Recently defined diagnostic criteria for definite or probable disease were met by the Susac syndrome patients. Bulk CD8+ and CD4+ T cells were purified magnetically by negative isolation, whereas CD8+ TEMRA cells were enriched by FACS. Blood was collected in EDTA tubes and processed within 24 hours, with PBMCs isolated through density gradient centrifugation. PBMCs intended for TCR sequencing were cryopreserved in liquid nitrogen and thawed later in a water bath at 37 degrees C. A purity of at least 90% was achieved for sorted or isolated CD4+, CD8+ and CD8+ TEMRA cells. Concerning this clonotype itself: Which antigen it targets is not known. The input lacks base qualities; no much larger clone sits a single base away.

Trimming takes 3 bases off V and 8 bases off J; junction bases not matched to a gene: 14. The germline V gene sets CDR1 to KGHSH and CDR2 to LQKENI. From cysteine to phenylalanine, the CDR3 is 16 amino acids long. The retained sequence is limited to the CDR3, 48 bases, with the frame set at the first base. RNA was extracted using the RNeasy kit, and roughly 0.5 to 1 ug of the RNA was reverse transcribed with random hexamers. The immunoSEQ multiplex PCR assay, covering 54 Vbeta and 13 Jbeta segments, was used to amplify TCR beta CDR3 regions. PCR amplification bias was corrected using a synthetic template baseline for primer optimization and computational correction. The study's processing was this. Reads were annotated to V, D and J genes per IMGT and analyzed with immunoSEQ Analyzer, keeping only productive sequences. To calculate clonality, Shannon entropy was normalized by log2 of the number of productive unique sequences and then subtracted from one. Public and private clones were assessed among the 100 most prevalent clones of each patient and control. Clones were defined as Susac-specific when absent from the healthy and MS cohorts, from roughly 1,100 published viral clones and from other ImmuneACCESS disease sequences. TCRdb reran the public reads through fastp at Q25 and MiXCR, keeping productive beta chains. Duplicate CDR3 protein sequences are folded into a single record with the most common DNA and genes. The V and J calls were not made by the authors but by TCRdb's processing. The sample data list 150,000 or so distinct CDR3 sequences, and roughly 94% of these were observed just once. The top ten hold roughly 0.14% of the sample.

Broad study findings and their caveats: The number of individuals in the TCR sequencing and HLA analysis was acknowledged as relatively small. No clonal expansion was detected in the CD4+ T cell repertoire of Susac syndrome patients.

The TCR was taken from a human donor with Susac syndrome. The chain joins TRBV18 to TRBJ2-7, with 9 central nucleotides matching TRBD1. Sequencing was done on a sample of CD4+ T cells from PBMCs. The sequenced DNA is TGTGCCAGCTCACCTCCTACCGGGACAGGGAATCCCAAGCAGTACTTC. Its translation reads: CASSPPTGTGNPKQYF.